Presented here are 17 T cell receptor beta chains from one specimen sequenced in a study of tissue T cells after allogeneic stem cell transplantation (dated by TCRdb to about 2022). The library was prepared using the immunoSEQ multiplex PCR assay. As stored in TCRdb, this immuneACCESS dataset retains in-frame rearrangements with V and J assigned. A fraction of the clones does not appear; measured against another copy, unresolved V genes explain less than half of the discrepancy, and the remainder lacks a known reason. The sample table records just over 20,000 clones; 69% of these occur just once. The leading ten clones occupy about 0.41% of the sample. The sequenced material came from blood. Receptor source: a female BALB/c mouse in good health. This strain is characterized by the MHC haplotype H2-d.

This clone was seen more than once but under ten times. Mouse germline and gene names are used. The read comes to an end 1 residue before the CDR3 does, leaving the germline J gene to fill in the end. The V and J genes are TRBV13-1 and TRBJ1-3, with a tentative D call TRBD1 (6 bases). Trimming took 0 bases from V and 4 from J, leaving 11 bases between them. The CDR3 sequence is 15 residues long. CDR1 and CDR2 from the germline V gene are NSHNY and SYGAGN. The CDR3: CASSDAGGRGNTLYF. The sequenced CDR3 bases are TGTGCCAGCAGTGATGCCGGGGGGCGAGGAAATACGCTCTAT.

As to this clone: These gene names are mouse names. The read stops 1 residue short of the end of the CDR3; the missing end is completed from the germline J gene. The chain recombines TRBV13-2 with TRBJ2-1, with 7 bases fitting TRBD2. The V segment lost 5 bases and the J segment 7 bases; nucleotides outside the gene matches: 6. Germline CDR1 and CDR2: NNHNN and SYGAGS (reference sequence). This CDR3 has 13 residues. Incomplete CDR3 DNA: TGTGCCAGCGGCGGGGGGGGTTTCGCTGAGCAGTTC. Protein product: CASGGGGFAEQF. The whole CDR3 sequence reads CASGGGGFAEQFF.

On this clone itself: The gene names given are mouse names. CDR3 loop: CASSDGQSNERLFF. The sequenced CDR3 bases are TGTGCCAGCAGTGATGGGCAGTCCAACGAAAGATTATTT. The gene calls are TRBV13-3 and TRBJ1-4; D remains unclear. The read ends 1 residue early relative to the CDR3; the germline J gene fills the gap. V was clipped by 0 bases and J by 2 bases, with 5 bases between them. Germline CDR1 reads NNHDY; CDR2 reads SYVADS. This CDR3 region has 14 residues.

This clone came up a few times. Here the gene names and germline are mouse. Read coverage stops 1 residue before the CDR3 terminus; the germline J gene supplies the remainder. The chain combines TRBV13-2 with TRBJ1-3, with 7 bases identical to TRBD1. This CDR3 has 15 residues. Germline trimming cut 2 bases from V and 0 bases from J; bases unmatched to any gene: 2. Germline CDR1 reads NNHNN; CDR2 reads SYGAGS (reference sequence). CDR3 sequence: CASGDRGNSGNTLYF. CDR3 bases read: TGTGCCAGCGGTGACAGGGGGAATTCTGGAAATACGCTCTAT.

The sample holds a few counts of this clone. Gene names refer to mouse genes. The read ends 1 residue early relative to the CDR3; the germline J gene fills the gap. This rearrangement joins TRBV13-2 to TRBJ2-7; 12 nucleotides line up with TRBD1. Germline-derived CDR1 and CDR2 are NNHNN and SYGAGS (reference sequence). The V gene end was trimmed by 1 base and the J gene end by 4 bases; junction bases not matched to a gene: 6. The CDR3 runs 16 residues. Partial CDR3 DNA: TGTGCCAGCGGTGATCGGGACAGGGGGCTGTTTTATGAACAGTAC. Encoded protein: CASGDRDRGLFYEQY. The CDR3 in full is CASGDRDRGLFYEQYF.

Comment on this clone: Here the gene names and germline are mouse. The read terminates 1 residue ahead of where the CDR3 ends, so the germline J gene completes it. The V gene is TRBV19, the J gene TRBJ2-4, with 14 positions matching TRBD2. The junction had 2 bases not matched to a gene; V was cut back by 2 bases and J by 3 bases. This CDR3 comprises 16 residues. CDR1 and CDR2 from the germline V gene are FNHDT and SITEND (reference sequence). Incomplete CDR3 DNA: TGTGCCAGCAGTATGGGACTGGGGGGGCGCCAAAACACCTTGTAC. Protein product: CASSMGLGGRQNTLY. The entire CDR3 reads CASSMGLGGRQNTLYF.

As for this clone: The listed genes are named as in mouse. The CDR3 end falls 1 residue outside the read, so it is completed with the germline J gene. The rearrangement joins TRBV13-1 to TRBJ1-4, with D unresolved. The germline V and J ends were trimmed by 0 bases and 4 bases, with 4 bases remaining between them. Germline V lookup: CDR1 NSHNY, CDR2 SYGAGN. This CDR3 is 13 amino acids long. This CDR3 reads CASSDGSNERLFF. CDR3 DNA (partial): TGTGCCAGCAGTGATGGCAGCAACGAAAGATTATTT.

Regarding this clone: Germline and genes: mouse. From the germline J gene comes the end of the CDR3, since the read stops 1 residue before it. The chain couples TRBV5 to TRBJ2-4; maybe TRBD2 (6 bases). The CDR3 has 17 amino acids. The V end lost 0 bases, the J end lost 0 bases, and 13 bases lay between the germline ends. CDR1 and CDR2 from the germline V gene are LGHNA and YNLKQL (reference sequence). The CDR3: CASSQDWELGSQNTLYF. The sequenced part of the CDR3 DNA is TGTGCCAGCAGCCAAGATTGGGAGCTGGGGAGTCAAAACACCTTGTAC.

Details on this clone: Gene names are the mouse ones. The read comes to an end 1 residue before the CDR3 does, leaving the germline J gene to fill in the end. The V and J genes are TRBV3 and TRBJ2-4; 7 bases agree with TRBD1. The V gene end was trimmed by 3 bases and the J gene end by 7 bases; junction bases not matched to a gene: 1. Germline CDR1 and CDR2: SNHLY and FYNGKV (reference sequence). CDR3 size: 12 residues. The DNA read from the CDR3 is TGTGCCAGCAGCTTCGACAGGGACACCTTGTAC. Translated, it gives CASSFDRDTLY. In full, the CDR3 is CASSFDRDTLYF.

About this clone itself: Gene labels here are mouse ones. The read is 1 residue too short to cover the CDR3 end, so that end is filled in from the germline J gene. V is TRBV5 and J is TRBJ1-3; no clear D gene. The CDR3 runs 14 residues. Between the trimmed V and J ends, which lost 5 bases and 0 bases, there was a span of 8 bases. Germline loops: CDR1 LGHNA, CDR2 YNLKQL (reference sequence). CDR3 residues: CASSETYSGNTLYF. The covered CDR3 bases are TGTGCCAGCAGCGAGACATATTCTGGAAATACGCTCTAT.

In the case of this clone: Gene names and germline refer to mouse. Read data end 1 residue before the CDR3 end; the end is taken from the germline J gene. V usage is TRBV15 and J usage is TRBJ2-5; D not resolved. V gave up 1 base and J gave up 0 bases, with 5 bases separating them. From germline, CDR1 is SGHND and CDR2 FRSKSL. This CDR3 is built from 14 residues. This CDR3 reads CASSLGDNQDTQYF. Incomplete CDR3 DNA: TGTGCCAGCAGTTTAGGGGATAACCAAGACACCCAGTAC.

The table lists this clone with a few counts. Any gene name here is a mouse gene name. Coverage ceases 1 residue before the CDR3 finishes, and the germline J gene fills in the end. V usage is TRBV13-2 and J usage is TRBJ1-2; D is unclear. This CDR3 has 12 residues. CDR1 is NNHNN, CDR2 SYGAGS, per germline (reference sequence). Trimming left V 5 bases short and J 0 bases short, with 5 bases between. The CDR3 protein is CASGPANSDYTF. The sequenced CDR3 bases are TGTGCCAGCGGGCCAGCAAACTCCGACTACACC.

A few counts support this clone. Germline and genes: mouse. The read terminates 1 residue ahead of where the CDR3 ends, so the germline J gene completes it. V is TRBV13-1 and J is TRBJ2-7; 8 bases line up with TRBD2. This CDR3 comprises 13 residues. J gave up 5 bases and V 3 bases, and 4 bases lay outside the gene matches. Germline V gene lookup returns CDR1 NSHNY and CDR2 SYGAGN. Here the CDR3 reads CASSGGTGDEQYF. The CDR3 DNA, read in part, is TGTGCCAGCAGTGGGGGGACTGGAGATGAACAGTAC.

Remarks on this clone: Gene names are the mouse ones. CDR3 protein: CASSDTQGSNERLFF. The sequenced CDR3 bases are TGTGCCAGCAGTGATACCCAGGGGTCCAACGAAAGATTATTT. The chain recombines TRBV13-3 with TRBJ1-4; possibly TRBD1 for D (6 bases). The CDR3 end is not reached by the read, which stops 1 residue before it; the germline J gene fills it in. The ends were cut back, 1 base at V and 2 bases at J, with 9 bases in the middle. The V gene's germline CDR1 is NNHDY and CDR2 SYVADS. The CDR3 is made up of 15 amino acids. Full variable domain (outside the CDR3, taken from reference TRBV13-3 and TRBJ1-4): EAAVTQSPRSKVAVTGGKVTLSCHQTNNHDYMYWYRQDTGHGLRLIHYSYVADSTEKGDIPDGYKASRPSQENFSLILELASLSQTAVYFCASSDTQGSNERLFFGHGTKLSVL.

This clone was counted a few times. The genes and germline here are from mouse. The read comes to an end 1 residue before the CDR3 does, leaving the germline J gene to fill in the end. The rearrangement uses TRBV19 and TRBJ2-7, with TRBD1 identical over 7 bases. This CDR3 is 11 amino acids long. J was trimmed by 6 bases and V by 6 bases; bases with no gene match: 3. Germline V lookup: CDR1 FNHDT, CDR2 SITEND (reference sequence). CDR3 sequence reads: CASTTGVEQYF. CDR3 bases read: TGTGCCAGCACCACAGGGGTTGAACAGTAC.

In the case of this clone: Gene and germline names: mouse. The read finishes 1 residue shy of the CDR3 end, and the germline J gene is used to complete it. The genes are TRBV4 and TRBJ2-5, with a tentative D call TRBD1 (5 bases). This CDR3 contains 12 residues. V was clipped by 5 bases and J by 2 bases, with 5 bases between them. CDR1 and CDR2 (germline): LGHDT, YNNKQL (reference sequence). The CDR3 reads CASSQGQDTQYF. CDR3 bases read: TGTGCCAGCAGCCAGGGCCAAGACACCCAGTAC.

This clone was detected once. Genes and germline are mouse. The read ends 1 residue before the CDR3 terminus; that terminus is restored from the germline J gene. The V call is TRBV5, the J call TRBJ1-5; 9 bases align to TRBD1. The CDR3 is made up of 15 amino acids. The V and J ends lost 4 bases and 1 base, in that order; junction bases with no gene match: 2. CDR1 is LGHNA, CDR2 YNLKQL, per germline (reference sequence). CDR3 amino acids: CASSPGTGNNQAPLF. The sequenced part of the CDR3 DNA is TGTGCCAGCAGCCCAGGGACAGGGAACAACCAGGCTCCGCTT.